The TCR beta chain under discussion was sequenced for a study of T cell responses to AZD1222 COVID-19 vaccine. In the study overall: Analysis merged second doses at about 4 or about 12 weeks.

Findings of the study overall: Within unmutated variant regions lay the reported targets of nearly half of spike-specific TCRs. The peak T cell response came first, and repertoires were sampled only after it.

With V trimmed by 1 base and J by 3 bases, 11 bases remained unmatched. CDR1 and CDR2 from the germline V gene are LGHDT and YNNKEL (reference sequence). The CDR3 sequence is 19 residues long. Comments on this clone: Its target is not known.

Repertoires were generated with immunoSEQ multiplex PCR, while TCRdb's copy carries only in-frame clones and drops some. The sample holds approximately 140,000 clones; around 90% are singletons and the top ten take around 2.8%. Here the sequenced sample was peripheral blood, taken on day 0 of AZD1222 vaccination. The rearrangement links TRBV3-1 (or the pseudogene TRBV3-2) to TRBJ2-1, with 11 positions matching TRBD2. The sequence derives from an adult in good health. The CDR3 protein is CASSQVLAGDLRGYNEQFF. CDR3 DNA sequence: TGTGCCAGCAGCCAAGTACTAGCGGGGGATTTAAGGGGCTACAATGAGCAGTTCTTC.